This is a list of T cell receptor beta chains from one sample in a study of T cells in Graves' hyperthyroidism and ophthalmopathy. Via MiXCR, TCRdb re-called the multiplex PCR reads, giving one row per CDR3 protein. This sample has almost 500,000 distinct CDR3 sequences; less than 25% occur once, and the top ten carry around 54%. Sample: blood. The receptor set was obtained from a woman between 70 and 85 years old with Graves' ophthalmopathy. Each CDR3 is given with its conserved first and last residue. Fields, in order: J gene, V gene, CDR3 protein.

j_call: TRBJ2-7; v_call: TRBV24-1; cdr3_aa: CATGEEYCRGLAGSGEQYF
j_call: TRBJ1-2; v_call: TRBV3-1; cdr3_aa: CASSQASGTTNYGYTF
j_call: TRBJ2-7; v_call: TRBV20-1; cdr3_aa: CSAGRAYEQYF
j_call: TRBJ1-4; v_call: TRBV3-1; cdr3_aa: CASSHSSIRDATNEKLFF
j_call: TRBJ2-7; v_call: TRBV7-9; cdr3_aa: CASSLGLSGDEQYF
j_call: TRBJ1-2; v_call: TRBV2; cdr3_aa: CASNPLGGHPNYGYTF
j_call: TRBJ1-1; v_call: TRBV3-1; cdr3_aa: CASSQTTGYTEAFF
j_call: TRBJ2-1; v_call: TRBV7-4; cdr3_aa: CASSATSVGFNEQFF
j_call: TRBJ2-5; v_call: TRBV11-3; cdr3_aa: CASSSGDLTETQYF
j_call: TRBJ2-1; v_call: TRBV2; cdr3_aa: CASSAQGPQNYNEQFF
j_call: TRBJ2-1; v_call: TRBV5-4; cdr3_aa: CASSSMLVSGAYNEQFF
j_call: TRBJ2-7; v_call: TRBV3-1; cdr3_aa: CASSPSRPPYEQYF
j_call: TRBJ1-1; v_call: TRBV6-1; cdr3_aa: CASSAYWGMNTEAFF
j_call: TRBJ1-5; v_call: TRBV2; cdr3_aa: CASNAIQGNQPQHF
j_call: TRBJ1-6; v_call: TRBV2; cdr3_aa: CASSDDSSYNSPLHF
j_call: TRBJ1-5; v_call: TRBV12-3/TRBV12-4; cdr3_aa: CASSSGHMGKQPQHF
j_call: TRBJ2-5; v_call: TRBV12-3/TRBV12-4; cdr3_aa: CASSQTGIQETQYF
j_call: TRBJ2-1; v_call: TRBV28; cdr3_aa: CASSVKSDSPYNEQFF
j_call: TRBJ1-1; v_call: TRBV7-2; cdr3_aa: CASSLLLSQAFF
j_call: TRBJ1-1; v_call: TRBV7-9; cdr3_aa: CAAMDRGMSTEAFF
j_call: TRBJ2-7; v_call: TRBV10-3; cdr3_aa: CAISENRNEQYF
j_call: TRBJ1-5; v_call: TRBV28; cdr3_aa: CASSIFSQGRLSNQPQHF
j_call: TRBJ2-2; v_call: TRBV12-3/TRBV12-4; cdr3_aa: CASRPSTGELFF
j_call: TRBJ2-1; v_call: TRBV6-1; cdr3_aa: CASKTSGSSYNEQFF
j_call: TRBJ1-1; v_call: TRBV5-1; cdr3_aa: CASSSNLAGGTEAFF
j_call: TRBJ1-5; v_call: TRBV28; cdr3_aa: CASSFGGRGNQPQHF
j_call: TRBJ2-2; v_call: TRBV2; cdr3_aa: CASSASVVTGELFF
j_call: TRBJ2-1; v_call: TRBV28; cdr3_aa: CASSRSGPSSYNEQFF
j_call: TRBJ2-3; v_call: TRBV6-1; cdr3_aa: CASILAGSRDTQYF
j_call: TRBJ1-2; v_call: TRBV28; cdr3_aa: CASSIYIIMQTSYTF
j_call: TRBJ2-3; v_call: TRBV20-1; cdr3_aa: CSAPPADTQYF
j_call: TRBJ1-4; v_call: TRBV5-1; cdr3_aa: CASSIGQGTEKLFF
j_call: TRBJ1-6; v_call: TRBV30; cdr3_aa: CAWSANAYNSPLHF
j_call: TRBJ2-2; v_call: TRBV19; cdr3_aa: CASSIVRGNTGELFF
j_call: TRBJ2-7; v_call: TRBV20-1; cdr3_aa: CSARGGTGGTRSYEQYF
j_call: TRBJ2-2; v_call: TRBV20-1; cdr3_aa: CSARAWGAGELFF
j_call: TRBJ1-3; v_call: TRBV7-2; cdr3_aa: CASSSNQGTIYF
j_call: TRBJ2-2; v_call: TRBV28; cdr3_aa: CASSLFRANGELFF
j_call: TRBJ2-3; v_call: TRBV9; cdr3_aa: CASSVGSGAPSTDTQYF
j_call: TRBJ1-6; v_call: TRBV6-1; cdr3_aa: CASSLTGQDNNSPLHF
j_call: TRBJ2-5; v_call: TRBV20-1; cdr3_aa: CSAGGRRQTQYF
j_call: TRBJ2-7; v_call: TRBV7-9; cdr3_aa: CASSSLAGGLAGYEQYF
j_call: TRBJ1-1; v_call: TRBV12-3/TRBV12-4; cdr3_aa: CASTVDRANTEAFF
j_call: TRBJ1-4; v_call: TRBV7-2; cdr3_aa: CASSHGDRLNEKLFF
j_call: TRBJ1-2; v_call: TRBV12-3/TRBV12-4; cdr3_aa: CASSLDRGNSYGYTF